The 9 T cell receptor beta chains listed next were all sequenced from one sample in a study of T cell repertoires in ileal Crohn's disease. Specified time point: neoterminal ileum biopsy at postoperative endoscopy, about 6 months after surgery. Assay: immunoSEQ multiplex PCR; the TCRdb copy retains only in-frame clones and omits some. The table shows nearly 11,000 clones, with roughly 72% occurring only once. Sequenced material: ileal tissue. The origin of the receptors is an adult with Crohn's disease.

The rearrangement links TRBV27 to TRBJ2-7, with 8 bases that match TRBD2. Germline V gene lookup returns CDR1 MNHEY and CDR2 SMNVEV (reference sequence). The CDR3 has 15 amino acids. V was clipped by 2 bases and J by 1 base; unmatched bases: 4. CDR3 residues: CASSLGGTSSYEQYF. The CDR3 DNA sequence: TGTGCCAGCAGTTTAGGAGGGACTAGTTCCTACGAGCAGTACTTC.

The chain uses TRBV25-1 and TRBJ2-7; 8 bases agree with TRBD1. The V and J ends lost 4 bases and 4 bases, in that order; junction bases with no gene match: 9. The germline V gene encodes CDR1 MGHDK and CDR2 SYGVNS. The CDR3 loop spans 15 amino acids. The DNA for the CDR3 is TGTGCCAGCAGTGGGCGCCGGGACAGGAATTACGAGCAGTACTTC. As protein: CASSGRRDRNYEQYF.

V and J are TRBV2 and TRBJ1-2, with D tentatively TRBD1 (6 bases). CDR1 and CDR2 from the germline V gene are SNHLY and FYNNEI. This CDR3 has 11 residues. Trimming took 3 bases from V and 12 from J, leaving 11 bases between them. Here the CDR3 reads CASSEGRGDTF. For the CDR3, the DNA is TGTGCCAGCAGTGAGGGCAGGGGAGACACCTTC.

This clone was counted a few times. The genes are TRBV27 and TRBJ2-4; 7 bases line up with TRBD2. Germline lookup yields CDR1 MNHEY and CDR2 SMNVEV (reference sequence). The CDR3 spans 13 residues. V lost 1 base and J lost 6; bases outside the gene matches: 0. The CDR3 sequence is CASSLWEGNIQYF. Here the CDR3 DNA reads TGTGCCAGCAGTTTATGGGAGGGAAACATTCAGTACTTC.

There are a few counts of this clone. The rearrangement uses TRBV5-1 and TRBJ2-1; 7 positions agree with TRBD2. The CDR3 runs to 16 residues. After removal of 0 bases from V and 8 bases from J, the junction contained 11 bases not matched to a gene. CDR1 and CDR2 (germline): SGHRS, YFSETQ. CDR3 residues: CASSLGTGWGGDEQFF. CDR3 coding DNA: TGCGCCAGCAGCTTGGGTACCGGCTGGGGGGGGGATGAGCAGTTCTTC.

The chain combines TRBV28 with TRBJ2-7; 10 positions agree with TRBD2. J was trimmed by 1 base and V by 6 bases; bases with no gene match: 6. Germline V gives CDR1 MDHEN, CDR2 SYDVKM. The CDR3 is made up of 15 amino acids. CDR3 in DNA: TGTGCCAGCAGAGGGAAGACTAGCGGGTCCTACGAGCAGTACTTC. Amino acid sequence: CASRGKTSGSYEQYF.

The chain is built from TRBV6-1 and TRBJ1-2; D gene uncertain. Trimming took 1 base from V and 7 from J, leaving 16 bases between them. The CDR3 runs to 15 residues. Germline V gene data show CDR1 as MNHNS and CDR2 as SASEGT. The CDR3 DNA reads TGTGCCAGCAGTGAAGGTGGGTCGGGAGGCCGTGGCTACACCTTC. It codes for CASSEGGSGGRGYTF.

This chain connects TRBV29-1 to TRBJ2-7, with 9 nucleotides matching TRBD1. The germline gives CDR1 SQVTM, CDR2 ANQGSEA. After removal of 3 bases from V and 2 bases from J, the junction contained 8 bases not matched to a gene. The CDR3 covers 15 residues. The CDR3 spells CSVDEGQGTAYEQYF. The DNA for the CDR3 is TGCAGCGTTGACGAGGGACAGGGAACAGCCTACGAGCAGTACTTC.

V and J are TRBV4-2 and TRBJ1-2; 9 bases align to TRBD1. The CDR3 consists of 15 residues. The J segment lost 4 bases and the V segment lost 4 bases, leaving 7 bases of the junction unmatched. From germline, CDR1 is LGHNA and CDR2 YNFKEQ. The CDR3 is CASSREGQGGYGYTF. CDR3 sequence (DNA): TGTGCCAGCAGCCGCGAGGGACAGGGTGGCTATGGCTACACCTTC.